This TCR beta chain was identified in a study of response to subunit inactivated influenza vaccine. Notes on the study in general: The authors offered the suggestion that each seasonal influenza vaccination recruits few new T cells.

Via MiXCR, TCRdb re-called the RT-PCR reads, giving one row per CDR3 protein. The data hold hundreds of thousands of distinct CDR3 sequences, with roughly 25% observed a single time. On this clonotype: Its antigen is as yet unknown.

Germline values: CDR1 MNHNS, CDR2 SASEGT. The V and J ends lost 8 bases and 1 base, in that order; junction bases with no gene match: 11. The CDR3 is made up of 18 amino acids. This chain uses TRBV6-1 with TRBJ2-6, with 10 bases that match TRBD1. The starting material was CD4+ T cells sorted from PBMCs, obtained 5 days after vaccination. The source is a man in his fifties who received an inactivated influenza vaccine. The CDR3 here is CASSAPGQGMSGANVLTF. CDR3 bases: TGTGCCAGCTCAGCCCCGGGACAGGGGATGTCTGGGGCCAACGTCCTGACTTTC.